The 14 T cell receptor beta chains given below trace back to one sample, sequenced in a study of blood T cell repertoires in COVID-19. Repertoires were generated with immunoSEQ multiplex PCR, while TCRdb's copy carries only in-frame clones and drops some. The sample includes some 270,000 clones, around nine tenths of them seen just once. The sample was PBMCs or T cells enriched from blood (not recorded which). These receptors originate from a woman in her sixties or seventies who had recovered from COVID-19.

This clone was observed once. V is TRBV5-1 and J is TRBJ1-5; possible D gene TRBD1, 5 bases. This CDR3 has 14 amino acids. The V end was cut by 2 bases, the J end by 5 bases, with 11 bases between. CDR1 SGHRS and CDR2 YFSETQ come from the germline V gene. The CDR3 loop is CASSFAGRDQPQHF. CDR3 sequence (DNA): TGCGCCAGCAGCTTCGCAGGGCGCGATCAGCCCCAGCATTTT.

The chain combines TRBV28 with TRBJ2-7; D unresolved. Trimming took 9 bases from V and 3 from J, leaving 18 bases between them. Germline V gives CDR1 MDHEN, CDR2 SYDVKM. This CDR3 region has 14 residues. CDR3 nucleotides: TGTGCCAGTACCGAGAGAGGTCCCGTCTACGAGCAGTACTTC. This codes for CASTERGPVYEQYF.

V is TRBV7-3 and J is TRBJ2-6, with D possibly matching TRBD1 (5 bases). Germline CDR1 and CDR2: SGHTA and FQGTGA. V shed 2 bases and J shed 0 bases, with 8 bases lying between them. The CDR3 is 16 amino acids. The CDR3 DNA reads as TGTGCCAGCAGCTTAGACAGCCACTCTGGGGCCAACGTCCTGACTTTC. It specifies CASSLDSHSGANVLTF.

The sample holds one count of this clone. The rearrangement links TRBV5-1 to TRBJ1-6, with a weak D call TRBD1 (6 bases). The CDR3 runs 15 residues. CDR1 and CDR2 from the germline V gene are SGHRS and YFSETQ. Trimming shortened V by 0 bases and J by 10 bases, and 14 bases separated the two germline ends. The CDR3 DNA reads as TGCGCCAGCAGCTTGGCAGGGGTAGAAAGGTCACCCCTCCACTTT. Translated: CASSLAGVERSPLHF.

This chain connects TRBV5-4 to TRBJ2-7; maybe TRBD2 (6 bases). The V end lost 0 bases, the J end lost 6 bases, and 10 bases lay between the germline ends. The CDR3 contains 13 residues. Germline-derived CDR1 and CDR2 are SGHNT and YYREEE (reference sequence). The CDR3 sequence: CASSLGREPEQYF. The DNA of the CDR3 is TGTGCCAGCAGCTTGGGTCGGGAGCCCGAGCAGTACTTC.

J is TRBJ1-1 and V is TRBV6-5; 7 bases align to TRBD1. There are 15 residues in the CDR3. CDR1 and CDR2 from the germline V gene are MNHEY and SVGAGI. The V and J ends lost 6 bases and 4 bases, in that order; junction bases with no gene match: 11. In DNA form, the CDR3 reads TGTGCCAGCAGGCGAGACAGGGTTAGGGGCACTGAAGCTTTCTTT. This gives the protein CASRRDRVRGTEAFF.

This chain uses TRBV2 with TRBJ1-5; TRBD1 matches at 8 bases. The germline V gene has CDR1 SNHLY and CDR2 FYNNEI. The V and J ends lost 5 bases and 7 bases, in that order; junction bases with no gene match: 7. The CDR3 contains 14 residues. The DNA for the CDR3 is TGTGCCAGCAGTCAGGGGGCACGAGGGCAGCCCCAGCATTTT. Translating it yields CASSQGARGQPQHF.

This clone was seen once. This chain connects TRBV23-1 to TRBJ1-4, with 7 positions matching TRBD1. TRBV23-1 is annotated as an ORF whose role is uncertain. This CDR3 spans 14 amino acids. With V trimmed by 3 bases and J by 11 bases, 9 bases remained unmatched. CDR3 sequence (DNA): TGCGCCAGCAGTCATTCCCCGACAGGGCGGAAACTGTTTTTT. Encoded protein: CASSHSPTGRKLFF.

The V and J genes are TRBV21-1 and TRBJ1-2; TRBD1 is the table's D call and was not checked against the DNA. TRBV21-1 is designated a pseudogene. The CDR3 covers 12 residues. Here the CDR3 reads CAPRPGANGYTF. As DNA, the CDR3 is TGTGCCCCCCGTCCAGGGGCTAATGGCTACACCTTC.

This clone was observed once. V usage is TRBV5-3 and J usage is TRBJ1-2; 7 positions match TRBD1. TRBV5-3 is an ORF; its function is uncertain. V shed 5 bases and J 4 bases; nucleotides not matched to a gene: 23. This CDR3 is 19 amino acids long. CDR3 in amino acids: CARRSPRRDRPTKPYGYTF. CDR3 bases: TGTGCCAGAAGATCTCCTCGGCGGGACAGACCAACAAAACCCTATGGCTACACCTTC.

This clone was observed once. The chain carries TRBV27 and TRBJ1-1, with 7 nucleotides matching TRBD1. The germline V gene has CDR1 MNHEY and CDR2 SMNVEV (reference sequence). With V trimmed by 4 bases and J by 5 bases, 13 bases remained unmatched. The CDR3 loop spans 16 amino acids. CDR3 nucleotides: TGTGCCAGCAGTTCATACAGGGGCGGAAGGAGGACTGAAGCTTTCTTT. Protein: CASSSYRGGRRTEAFF.

The chain carries TRBV24-1 and TRBJ2-7; 9 nucleotides agree with TRBD1. Germline V gives CDR1 KGHDR, CDR2 SFDVKD. The CDR3 is made up of 13 amino acids. After removal of 8 bases from V and 3 bases from J, the junction contained 4 bases not matched to a gene. CDR3 loop: CATIQGQGYEQYF. DNA for the CDR3: TGTGCCACCATCCAGGGACAGGGCTACGAGCAGTACTTC.

This clone was picked up a small number of times. The chain has TRBV7-2 and TRBJ1-2, with 9 bases identical to TRBD1. Germline CDR1 SGHTA, CDR2 FQGNSA. The CDR3 sequence is 18 residues long. Trimming at V came to 5 bases and at J to 9 bases, leaving 22 bases not matched to a gene. This CDR3 reads CASSIPGQGVGSEDRYTF. In DNA, the CDR3 is TGTGCCAGCAGCATTCCGGGACAGGGTGTCGGATCAGAAGATCGCTACACCTTC.

This clone was seen a single time. V and J are TRBV7-9 and TRBJ2-2, with unresolved D. V lost 5 bases and J lost 5, with 9 bases in between. The CDR3 covers 13 residues. Germline V gene lookup returns CDR1 SEHNR and CDR2 FQNEAQ (reference sequence). CDR3 residues: CASSRRFTGELFF. The CDR3 DNA is TGTGCCAGCAGCCGGAGATTTACCGGGGAGCTGTTTTTT.